The rows below give T cell receptor beta chains drawn from one sample of a study of blood T cell repertoires in COVID-19. Only in-frame clones appear in the TCRdb table, and some are missing; sequencing was by immunoSEQ multiplex PCR. The sample lists 50,000 to 75,000 clones, 91% occurring once. The specimen sequenced was peripheral blood. These receptors were collected from a human donor in a cohort sampled during active COVID-19. CDR3s leave out the opening cysteine and the closing phenylalanine or tryptophan. D genes are given only for firm matches.

cdr3_aa v_call d_call j_call
ASSPGSGGQPQH TRBV5-1 - TRBJ1-5
ASSLGLRNTEAF TRBV5-6 - TRBJ1-1
ASRTGTGPYEQY TRBV6-5 TRBD1 TRBJ2-7
ASNRGQGYEKLF TRBV19 TRBD1 TRBJ1-4
ASSFAGELYNEQF TRBV28 TRBD2 TRBJ2-1
ASSAGLAGKTYEQY TRBV9 TRBD2 TRBJ2-7
ASSEGGRGNSPLH TRBV2 - TRBJ1-6
ASSLYIRRGDTQY TRBV27 - TRBJ2-3
ASSQAPYPAGQETQY TRBV4-3 - TRBJ2-5
ASSYPGGNQPQH TRBV7-9 - TRBJ1-5
ASSEWNLAGGLGDTQY TRBV25-1 TRBD2 TRBJ2-3
ASIFVAGDSYNEQF TRBV2 TRBD2 TRBJ2-1
ASSPNQETQY TRBV5-1 - TRBJ2-5
ASSTGTGGTDTQY TRBV7-9 TRBD1 TRBJ2-3
ASSTRTSGSTDTQY TRBV5-4 TRBD2 TRBJ2-3
SVDSTGPSYEQY TRBV29-1 TRBD1 TRBJ2-7
ASSPTGGRVKLF TRBV28 TRBD1 TRBJ1-4
ASRLAGARTEAF TRBV14 - TRBJ1-1
ASSPQYGRGTEAF TRBV18 - TRBJ1-1
ATGLPGLDTQY TRBV5-4 - TRBJ2-3
ASSVDPGLGADTQY TRBV9 - TRBJ2-3
ASSLAESTDTQY TRBV5-1 - TRBJ2-3
ASSLGANTGELF TRBV4-1 - TRBJ2-2
ASSLSGLTYYEQY TRBV5-4 - TRBJ2-7